A selection of T cell receptor beta chains follows, all from one sample in a study of OX40 agonist ivuxolimab in advanced cancers. TCRdb's table, derived via immunoSEQ multiplex PCR, lists solely in-frame clones and lacks some. The profile shows 70,000 to 90,000 clones, 75% to 90% of them singletons. Sequencing was performed on CD4+ or CD8+ T cells sorted from blood, taken in a trial of the OX40 agonist ivuxolimab. These receptors were obtained from an adult with an advanced solid tumor such as melanoma, head and neck, liver or kidney cancer. Each CDR3 is given with its conserved first and last residue. The D gene is left open where the match is weak. Only part of the rows carry a size: once, few, many, or a class if the clone is expanded.

V	D	size	J	CDR3	DNA
TRBV5-1	NA	NA	TRBJ2-2	CASSLAGGFGGELFF	TGCGCCAGCAGCTTGGCCGGAGGGTTTGGCGGGGAGCTGTTTTTT
TRBV6-5	TRBD1	NA	TRBJ1-4	CASSRRTGNEKLFF	TGTGCCAGCAGCCGTAGGACAGGGAATGAAAAACTGTTTTTT
TRBV7-2	NA	once	TRBJ1-5	CASSFGGGVEPQHF	TGTGCCAGCAGCTTTGGAGGGGGAGTAGAGCCCCAGCATTTT
TRBV7-3	TRBD2	NA	TRBJ2-3	CASSLSGSGIDTQYF	TGTGCCAGCAGTCTTAGCGGGAGTGGAATAGATACGCAGTATTTT
TRBV5-4	TRBD1	NA	TRBJ1-5	CASSAGQPGEPQHF	TGTGCCAGCAGCGCGGGACAGCCTGGCGAGCCCCAGCATTTT
TRBV5-1	NA	once	TRBJ1-2	CASSSGTANYGYTF	TGCGCCAGCAGCTCTGGAACAGCTAACTATGGCTACACCTTC
TRBV5-1	TRBD2	NA	TRBJ2-1	CASSPGTSPSSYNEQFF	TGCGCCAGCAGCCCCGGGACTAGCCCGAGCTCCTACAATGAGCAGTTCTTC
TRBV28	NA	NA	TRBJ2-3	CASSLVTDTQYF	TGTGCCAGCAGTTTGGTGACAGATACGCAGTATTTT
TRBV6-4	NA	NA	TRBJ2-7	CASSDSGRQTYEQYF	TGTGCCAGCAGTGACTCAGGCAGGCAAACCTACGAGCAGTACTTC
TRBV7-6	NA	NA	TRBJ1-1	CASSRRTVTEAFF	TGTGCCAGCAGCCGACGGACAGTAACTGAAGCTTTCTTT
TRBV19	NA	NA	TRBJ2-7	CASKDSGLGEQYF	TGTGCCAGTAAGGATTCGGGTTTAGGCGAGCAGTACTTC
TRBV6-1	NA	NA	TRBJ2-5	CASSEGWEETQYF	TGTGCCAGCAGTGAAGGGTGGGAAGAGACCCAGTACTTC
TRBV16	NA	NA	TRBJ2-5	CASSQFQRQLYQETQYF	TGTGCCAGCAGCCAATTTCAGCGGCAGTTGTACCAAGAGACCCAGTACTTC
TRBV18	TRBD1	once	TRBJ2-7	CASSPGTGRSYEQYF	TGTGCCAGCTCACCAGGGACAGGTCGATCCTACGAGCAGTACTTC
TRBV19	NA	NA	TRBJ2-4	CASSWGRTNIQYF	TGTGCCAGTAGCTGGGGACGGACAAACATTCAGTACTTC
TRBV5-1	TRBD1	NA	TRBJ1-4	CASSLGQGEKLFF	TGCGCCAGCAGCTTGGGACAGGGTGAAAAACTGTTTTTT
TRBV10-3	TRBD1	NA	TRBJ2-7	CAISGGQGSYEQYF	TGTGCCATCAGTGGGGGACAGGGCTCCTACGAGCAGTACTTC
TRBV7-9	NA	NA	TRBJ2-1	CASRPDPAHNEQFF	TGTGCCAGCAGACCGGACCCCGCCCACAATGAGCAGTTCTTC